This T cell receptor beta chain was captured by sequencing in a study of T cell changes during pregnancy in multiple sclerosis. A word on this clone: Other DNA sequences in this sample translate to the same CDR3.

Profiling relied on immunoSEQ multiplex PCR, and the TCRdb table lists in-frame clones only, not all of them. The sample records 100,000 or so clones, approximately 95% being singletons. The starting material was peripheral blood, obtained after pregnancy. This TCR derives from a female donor in good health, enrolled as a control in a pregnancy study.

The CDR3: CASSYSSGGEAFF. CDR3 bases: TGTGCCAGCAGTTACTCATCTGGGGGCGAAGCTTTCTTT. The rearrangement uses TRBV6-5 and TRBJ1-1; the D gene is possibly TRBD1 (6 bases). Trimming removed 0 bases at V and 8 bases at J, with 10 bases between. The CDR3 covers 13 residues. CDR1 is MNHEY and CDR2 is SVGAGI in the germline V gene.